The 28 T cell receptor beta chains presented below share a single source sample, sequenced in a study of OX40 agonist ivuxolimab in advanced cancers. The assay was immunoSEQ multiplex PCR, and TCRdb's table has in-frame clones only and misses some. The sample lists some 32,000 clones, about four fifths seen once, with under 25% in the top ten. The sequences come from CD4+ or CD8+ T cells sorted from blood, collected in a trial of the OX40 agonist ivuxolimab. The receptors come from an adult with an advanced solid tumor such as melanoma, head and neck, liver or kidney cancer.

The J gene is TRBJ1-1, the V gene TRBV7-6; D gene unclear. Germline values: CDR1 SGHVS, CDR2 FNYEAQ. The CDR3 totals 13 residues. V was shortened by 1 base and J by 1 base, with 4 bases between the two germline ends. The CDR3 DNA reads TGTGCCAGCAGCTTAGGGCAGAACACTGAAGCTTTCTTT. Translated, it gives CASSLGQNTEAFF.

The chain employs TRBV29-1 and TRBJ2-7, with 11 bases that match TRBD2. The V gene end was trimmed by 6 bases and the J gene end by 2 bases; junction bases not matched to a gene: 3. CDR1 and CDR2 from the germline V gene are SQVTM and ANQGSEA. The CDR3 sequence is 13 residues long. CDR3 protein: CSVGTSGAYEQYF. In nucleotides, the CDR3 is TGCAGCGTCGGGACTAGCGGAGCCTACGAGCAGTACTTC.

The chain combines TRBV6-5 with TRBJ2-3; D perhaps matches TRBD2 (6 bases). Trimming removed 5 bases from V and 2 bases from J, with 11 bases in between. CDR1 MNHEY and CDR2 SVGAGI come from the germline V gene. The CDR3 loop spans 14 amino acids. The CDR3 sequence: CASSHGTDTDTQYF. The CDR3 coding sequence is TGTGCCAGCAGTCACGGGACTGACACAGATACGCAGTATTTT.

V usage is TRBV7-9 and J usage is TRBJ1-2; D call uncertain. The CDR3 is made up of 12 amino acids. From germline, CDR1 is SEHNR and CDR2 FQNEAQ (reference sequence). Trimming left V 5 bases short and J 14 bases short, with 18 bases between. In DNA, the CDR3 is TGTGCCAGCAGCCCAAAGGGCGCAGGCGGGACCTTC. Protein sequence: CASSPKGAGGTF. The whole variable domain, remainder taken from reference TRBV7-9 and TRBJ1-2, is DTGVSQNPRHKITKRGQNVTFRCDPISEHNRLYWYRQTLGQGPEFLTYFQNEAQLEKSRLLSDRFSAERPKGSFSTLEIQRTEQGDSAMYLCASSPKGAGGTFGSGTRLTVV.

This clone has only one observation. This sequence joins TRBV7-2 and TRBJ2-1, with 7 bases fitting TRBD2. The CDR3 is made up of 15 amino acids. Germline V lookup: CDR1 SGHTA, CDR2 FQGNSA. The trim removed 5 bases at V and 2 bases at J, leaving 6 bases unmatched. CDR3 amino acids: CASSPTSSPYNEQFF. CDR3 coding DNA: TGTGCCAGCAGCCCGACTAGCAGCCCCTACAATGAGCAGTTCTTC. Full variable domain (outside the CDR3, taken from reference TRBV7-2 and TRBJ2-1): GAGVSQSPSNKVTEKGKDVELRCDPISGHTALYWYRQSLGQGLEFLIYFQGNSAPDKSGLPSDRFSAERTGGSVSTLTIQRTQQEDSAVYLCASSPTSSPYNEQFFGPGTRLTVL.

This chain connects TRBV13 to TRBJ2-7, with 7 bases identical to TRBD1. Germline V gene lookup returns CDR1 PRHDT and CDR2 FYEKMQ (reference sequence). J gave up 4 bases and V 5 bases, and 8 bases lay outside the gene matches. The CDR3 has 14 amino acids. The CDR3 DNA is TGTGCCAGCAGCGCCAGGGGGTGGATTTACGAGCAGTACTTC. Its translation is CASSARGWIYEQYF.

The chain recombines TRBV28 with TRBJ2-7; 8 nucleotides match TRBD1. V shed 6 bases, J shed 6 bases, and the junction held 7 bases outside the gene matches. The germline gives CDR1 MDHEN, CDR2 SYDVKM. The CDR3 covers 13 residues. For the CDR3, the DNA is TGTGCCAGCAGCGACAGGGGCTATTTCGAGCAGTACTTC. Amino acid sequence: CASSDRGYFEQYF.

A word on this clone: Germline and junction disagree at one end, which may indicate a read error. V gene TRBV13 combines with J gene TRBJ2-1; TRBD1 matches at 12 bases. The CDR3 has 16 residues. The germline V gene has CDR1 PRHDT and CDR2 FYEKMQ (reference sequence). CDR3 sequence reads: CASSLGTGGPYNEQFF. CDR3 in DNA: TGTGCCAGCAGCCTAGGGACAGGGGGCCCCTACAATGAGCAGTTCTTC.

V gene TRBV5-6 combines with J gene TRBJ2-3; tentatively, D is TRBD1 or TRBD2 (5 bases each). Germline CDR1 reads SGHDT; CDR2 reads YYEEEE. CDR3 length equals 15 residues. V was clipped by 0 bases and J by 1 base, with 9 bases between them. This CDR3 reads CASSLGGRGTDTQYF. The CDR3, as DNA: TGTGCCAGCAGCTTGGGGGGACGTGGCACAGATACGCAGTATTTT.

This sequence joins TRBV10-3 and TRBJ1-1; TRBD1 matches 7 bases. The CDR3 contains 14 residues. After removal of 7 bases from V and 5 bases from J, the junction contained 10 bases not matched to a gene. Looked up from germline, CDR1 is ENHRY and CDR2 is SYGVKD. In DNA, the CDR3 is TGTGCCATCAAGTTGGGTGCAGGGGGGACTGAAGCTTTCTTT. Protein: CAIKLGAGGTEAFF.

The CDR3, as DNA: TGTGCCAGCAGCGTAAACACCGGGGAGCTGTTTTTT. It codes for CASSVNTGELFF. This chain links TRBV9 with TRBJ2-2; D is unclear. Germline V gives CDR1 SGDLS, CDR2 YYNGEE. The CDR3 has 12 amino acids. Deletions cut 1 base from V and 2 bases from J, with 0 bases between.

This clone appeared once. V and J are TRBV9 and TRBJ2-7, with 11 bases identical to TRBD2. The V and J ends lost 0 bases and 7 bases, in that order; junction bases with no gene match: 3. The CDR3 runs 14 residues. Germline V gene lookup returns CDR1 SGDLS and CDR2 YYNGEE. CDR3 region: CASSVELAGGEQYF. The CDR3 DNA sequence: TGTGCCAGCAGCGTAGAGTTAGCGGGAGGGGAGCAGTACTTC.

This clone was seen only a few times. This chain connects TRBV9 to TRBJ2-4, with D maybe TRBD1 (5 bases). Trimming removed 0 bases at V and 1 base at J, with 8 bases between. CDR3 length equals 15 residues. Looked up from germline, CDR1 is SGDLS and CDR2 is YYNGEE. The CDR3 bases are TGTGCCAGCAGCGTAGCTGGGGCGGCCAAAAACATTCAGTACTTC. Its translation: CASSVAGAAKNIQYF.

The gene calls are TRBV4-3 and TRBJ2-7; 9 bases fit TRBD1. Germline lookup yields CDR1 LGHNA and CDR2 YSLEER. There are 15 residues in the CDR3. V lost 0 bases to trimming and J lost 3 bases; unmatched junction nucleotides: 3. The chain's CDR3 is CASSQDPTGGYEQYF. The CDR3 nucleotides read TGCGCCAGCAGCCAAGACCCGACAGGGGGCTACGAGCAGTACTTC.

This clone was seen a few times. The chain couples TRBV11-2 to TRBJ2-7, with D possibly called TRBD1 or TRBD2 (5 bases each). Germline CDR1 and CDR2: SGHAT and FQNNGV. V shed 7 bases and J shed 5 bases, with 24 bases lying between them. This CDR3 has 16 amino acids. The CDR3 DNA is TGTGCCAGCATGTCCCCCGAAGGGCCCTCGGGGCACGAGCAGTACTTC. Translated: CASMSPEGPSGHEQYF.

The V call is TRBV6-5, the J call TRBJ2-5; D not resolved. Trimming pared 1 base from V and 3 bases from J, leaving 6 bases between. The CDR3 is made up of 13 amino acids. Germline V gives CDR1 MNHEY, CDR2 SVGAGI. The CDR3 here is CASSYYQEETQYF. The CDR3 DNA sequence: TGTGCCAGCAGTTACTACCAAGAAGAGACCCAGTACTTC.

This clone was picked up one time. CDR3 residues: CSVGEGMNTEAFF. CDR3 sequence (DNA): TGCAGCGTTGGTGAAGGGATGAACACTGAAGCTTTCTTT. The rearrangement links TRBV29-1 to TRBJ1-1, with no clear D. The CDR3 contains 13 residues. Trimming removed 4 bases at V and 0 bases at J, with 9 bases between. Germline V CDR1 and CDR2: SQVTM, ANQGSEA.

The chain has TRBV7-8 and TRBJ2-7; 8 bases map to TRBD2. This CDR3 is 17 amino acids long. V was clipped by 0 bases and J by 2 bases; unmatched bases: 9. The V gene's germline CDR1 is SGHVS and CDR2 FQNEAQ. CDR3 in DNA: TGTGCCAGCAGCTTAGCTTCGGGGGGGCCCTTTACCTACGAGCAGTACTTC. Encoded protein: CASSLASGGPFTYEQYF.

The rearrangement links TRBV7-6 to TRBJ2-1; D is unresolved. V was shortened by 5 bases and J by 0 bases, with 11 bases between the two germline ends. There are 15 residues in the CDR3. Germline CDR1 is SGHVS and CDR2 is FNYEAQ. CDR3 protein: CASSRRRSSYNEQFF. The CDR3 region has the DNA TGTGCCAGCAGCCGCCGGCGCAGCTCCTACAATGAGCAGTTCTTC. The full variable domain, its missing parts supplied by reference TRBV7-6 and TRBJ2-1, is GAGVSQSPRYKVTKRGQDVALRCDPISGHVSLYWYRQALGQGPEFLTYFNYEAQQDKSGLPNDRFSAERPEGSISTLTIQRTEQRDSAMYRCASSRRRSSYNEQFFGPGTRLTVL.

The rearrangement uses TRBV7-9 and TRBJ2-5; D possibly uses TRBD1 or TRBD2 (5 bases each). CDR3 length: 15 amino acids. V was clipped by 1 base and J by 2 bases, with 11 bases between them. Germline V gene data show CDR1 as SEHNR and CDR2 as FQNEAQ (reference sequence). CDR3 in DNA: TGTGCCAGCAGCTTAGGATGGGACCCTCAAGAGACCCAGTACTTC. Translating it yields CASSLGWDPQETQYF.

The chain carries TRBV5-1 and TRBJ2-1; 13 bases match TRBD2. J was trimmed by 8 bases and V by 4 bases; bases with no gene match: 21. CDR1 SGHRS and CDR2 YFSETQ come from the germline V gene. CDR3 length: 20 amino acids. The CDR3 bases are TGCGCCAGCAGCCCGGAGTTCCAGGGCCCCGGACTAGCGGGAGCAGATGAGCAGTTCTTC. Its translation is CASSPEFQGPGLAGADEQFF.

The table lists this clone with a count of one. J is TRBJ2-1 and V is TRBV15; D gene ambiguous. V lost 6 bases and J 10 bases, leaving 16 bases between the germline ends. Germline CDR1 LNHNV, CDR2 YYDKDF (reference sequence). The CDR3 is 13 residues long. The CDR3 bases are TGTGCCACCAGGTACCTTTATGGGCGGGAGCAGTTCTTC. Translating it yields CATRYLYGREQFF. Based on the CDR3 plus reference TRBV15 and TRBJ2-1, the full variable domain is DAMVIQNPRYQVTQFGKPVTLSCSQTLNHNVMYWYQQKSSQAPKLLFHYYDKDFNNEADTPDNFQSRRPNTSFCFLDIRSPGLGDTAMYLCATRYLYGREQFFGPGTRLTVL.

This clone was observed once. This chain connects TRBV12-2 to TRBJ2-3. TRBV12-2 is deemed a pseudogene. The CDR3 is made up of 11 amino acids. This CDR3 reads CASRLASPAYF. CDR3 nucleotide sequence: TGTGCAAGTCGCTTAGCCTCCCCGGCGTATTTT.

Many counts were recorded for this clone. This rearrangement joins TRBV28 to TRBJ2-1, with D possibly matching TRBD1 (5 bases). Germline lookup yields CDR1 MDHEN and CDR2 SYDVKM. Trimming removed 6 bases from V and 8 bases from J, with 17 bases in between. The CDR3 is 14 residues long. This CDR3 is CASRPLAGIDEQFF. CDR3 in DNA: TGTGCCAGCAGACCACTCGCAGGGATTGATGAGCAGTTCTTC.

This clone was detected once. The chain links TRBV4-3 to TRBJ1-3; D remains unclear. Germline CDR1 LGHNA, CDR2 YSLEER. The germline V and J ends were trimmed by 3 bases and 0 bases, with 6 bases remaining between them. This CDR3 spans 14 amino acids. The CDR3 reads CASSHAVSGNTIYF. CDR3 sequence (DNA): TGCGCCAGCAGCCATGCCGTCTCTGGAAACACCATATATTTT.

The J gene is TRBJ2-1, the V gene TRBV27; D possibly corresponds to TRBD2 (6 bases). The CDR3 extends over 16 amino acids. From germline, CDR1 is MNHEY and CDR2 SMNVEV (reference sequence). Deletions cut 4 bases from V and 4 bases from J, with 17 bases between. CDR3 in amino acids: CASSSDFGGGYNEQFF. The DNA for the CDR3 is TGTGCCAGCAGTTCCGATTTTGGGGGAGGATACAATGAGCAGTTCTTC.

The chain carries TRBV7-2 and TRBJ1-5; TRBD1 aligns across 7 bases. After removal of 5 bases from V and 6 bases from J, the junction contained 10 bases not matched to a gene. The CDR3 spans 15 residues. The germline CDR1 and CDR2 sequences are SGHTA and FQGNSA. CDR3 nucleotides: TGTGCCAGCAGCCCTGGGACAGAATGGGGTCAGCCCCAGCATTTT. Amino acid sequence: CASSPGTEWGQPQHF.

This sequence joins TRBV5-1 and TRBJ1-1, with D maybe TRBD1 (5 bases). Germline CDR1 SGHRS, CDR2 YFSETQ. This CDR3 has 14 residues. The V gene lost 3 bases and the J gene lost 4 bases, with 13 bases spanning the gap. DNA of the CDR3: TGCGCCAGCAGCTCGGTAGGGACGGCCACTGAAGCTTTCTTT. This sequence encodes CASSSVGTATEAFF.